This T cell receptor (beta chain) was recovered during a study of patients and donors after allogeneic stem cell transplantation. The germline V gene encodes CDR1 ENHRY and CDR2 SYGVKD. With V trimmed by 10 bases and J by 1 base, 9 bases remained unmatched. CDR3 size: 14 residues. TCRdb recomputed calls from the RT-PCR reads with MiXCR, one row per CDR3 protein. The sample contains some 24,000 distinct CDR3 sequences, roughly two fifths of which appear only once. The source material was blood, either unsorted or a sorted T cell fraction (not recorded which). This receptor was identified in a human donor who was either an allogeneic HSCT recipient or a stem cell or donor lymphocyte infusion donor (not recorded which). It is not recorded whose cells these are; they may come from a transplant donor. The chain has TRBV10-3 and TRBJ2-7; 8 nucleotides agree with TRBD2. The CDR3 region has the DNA TGTGCCACTCGGAGCGGGGGCTCATCCTACGAGCAGTACTTC. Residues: CATRSGGSSYEQYF.